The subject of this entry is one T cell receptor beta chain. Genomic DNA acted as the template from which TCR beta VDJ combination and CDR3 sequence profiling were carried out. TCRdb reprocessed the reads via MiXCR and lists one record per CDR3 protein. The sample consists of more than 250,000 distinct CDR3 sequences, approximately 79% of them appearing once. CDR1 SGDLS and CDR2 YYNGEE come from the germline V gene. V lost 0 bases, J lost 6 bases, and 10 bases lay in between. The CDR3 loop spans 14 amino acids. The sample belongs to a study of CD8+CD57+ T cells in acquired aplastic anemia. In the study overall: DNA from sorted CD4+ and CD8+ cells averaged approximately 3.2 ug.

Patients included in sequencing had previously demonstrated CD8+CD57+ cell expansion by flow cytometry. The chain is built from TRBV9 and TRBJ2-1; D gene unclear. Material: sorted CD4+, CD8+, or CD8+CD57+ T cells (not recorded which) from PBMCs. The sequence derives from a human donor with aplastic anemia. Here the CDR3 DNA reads TGTGCCAGCAGCGTAGGGGTCTGGGGCAATGAGCAGTTCTTC. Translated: CASSVGVWGNEQFF.